The source of this TCR beta chain is a study of blood T cell repertoires in COVID-19. Background on the study: Samples came from the United States, Italy and Spain, spanning acute and convalescent COVID-19.

The assay was immunoSEQ multiplex PCR, and TCRdb's table has in-frame clones only and misses some. The table lists roughly 150,000 clones, approximately 90% of them singletons, with under 3% in the top ten. The CDR3 runs to 15 residues. CDR1 and CDR2 (germline): LGHNA, YNFKEQ. Trimming stripped 4 bases from V and 0 bases from J, with 12 bases between. Sequencing used peripheral blood. The chain couples TRBV4-2 to TRBJ1-2; maybe TRBD1 (6 bases). This TCR derives from a man in his sixties with active or convalescent COVID-19. CDR3 in DNA: TGTGCCAGCAGCCCCGGACAGACCCCTAACTATGGCTACACCTTC. Translation gives CASSPGQTPNYGYTF.